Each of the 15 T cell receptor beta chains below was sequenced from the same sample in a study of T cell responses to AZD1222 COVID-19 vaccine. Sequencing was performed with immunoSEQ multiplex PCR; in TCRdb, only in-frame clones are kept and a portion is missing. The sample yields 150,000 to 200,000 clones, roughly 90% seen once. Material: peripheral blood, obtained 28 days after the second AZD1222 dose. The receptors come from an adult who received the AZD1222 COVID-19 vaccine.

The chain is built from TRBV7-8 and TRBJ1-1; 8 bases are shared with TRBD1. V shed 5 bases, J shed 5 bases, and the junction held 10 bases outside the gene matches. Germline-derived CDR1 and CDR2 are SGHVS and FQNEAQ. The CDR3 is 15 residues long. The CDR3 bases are TGTGCCAGCAGCCAGGGGGCAGGGCGGAGTACTGAAGCTTTCTTT. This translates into CASSQGAGRSTEAFF.

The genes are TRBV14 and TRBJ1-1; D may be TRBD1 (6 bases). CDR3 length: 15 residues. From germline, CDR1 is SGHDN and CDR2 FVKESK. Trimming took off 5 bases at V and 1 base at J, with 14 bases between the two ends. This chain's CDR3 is CASSEWTDRNTEAFF. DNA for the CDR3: TGTGCCAGCAGCGAATGGACAGACAGGAACACTGAAGCTTTCTTT.

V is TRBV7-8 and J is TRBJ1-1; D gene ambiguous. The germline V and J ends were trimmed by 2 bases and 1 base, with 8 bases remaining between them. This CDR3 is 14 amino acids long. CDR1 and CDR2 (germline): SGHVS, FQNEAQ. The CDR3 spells CASSLSLRNTEAFF. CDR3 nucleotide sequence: TGTGCCAGCAGCTTATCCCTTCGGAACACTGAAGCTTTCTTT. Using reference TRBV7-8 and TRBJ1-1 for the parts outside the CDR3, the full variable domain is GAGVSQSPRYKVAKRGQDVALRCDPISGHVSLFWYQQALGQGPEFLTYFQNEAQLDKSGLPSDRFFAERPEGSVSTLKIQRTQQEDSAVYLCASSLSLRNTEAFFGQGTRLTVV.

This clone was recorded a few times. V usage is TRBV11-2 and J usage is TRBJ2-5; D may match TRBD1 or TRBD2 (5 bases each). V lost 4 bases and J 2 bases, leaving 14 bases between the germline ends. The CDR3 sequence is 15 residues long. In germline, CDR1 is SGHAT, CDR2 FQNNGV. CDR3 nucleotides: TGTGCCAGCAGCTACCTACGGGACCAACAAGAGACCCAGTACTTC. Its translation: CASSYLRDQQETQYF.

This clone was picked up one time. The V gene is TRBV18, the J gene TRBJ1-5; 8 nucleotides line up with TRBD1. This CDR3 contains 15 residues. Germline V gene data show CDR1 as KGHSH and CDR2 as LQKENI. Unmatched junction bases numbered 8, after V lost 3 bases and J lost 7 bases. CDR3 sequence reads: CASSPTGEGWQPQHF. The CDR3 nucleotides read TGTGCCAGCTCACCGACAGGGGAGGGATGGCAGCCCCAGCATTTT.

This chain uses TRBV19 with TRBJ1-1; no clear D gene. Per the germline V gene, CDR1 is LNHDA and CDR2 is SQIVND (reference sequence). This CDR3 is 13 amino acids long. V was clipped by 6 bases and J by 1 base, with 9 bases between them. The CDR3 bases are TGTGCCAGTAGCCTCGCCAGGAACACTGAAGCTTTCTTT. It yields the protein CASSLARNTEAFF.

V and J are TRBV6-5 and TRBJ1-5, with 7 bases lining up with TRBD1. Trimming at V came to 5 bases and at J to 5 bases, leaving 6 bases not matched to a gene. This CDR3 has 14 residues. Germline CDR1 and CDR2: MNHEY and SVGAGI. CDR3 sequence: CASSPDRAHQPQHF. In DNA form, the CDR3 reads TGTGCCAGCAGTCCTGACAGGGCCCATCAGCCCCAGCATTTT.

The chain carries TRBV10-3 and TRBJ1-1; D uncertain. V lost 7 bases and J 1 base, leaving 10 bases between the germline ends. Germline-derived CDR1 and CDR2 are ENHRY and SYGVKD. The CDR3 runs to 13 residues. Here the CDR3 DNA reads TGTGCCATCACCGGAGCAGGGAACACTGAAGCTTTCTTT. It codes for CAITGAGNTEAFF.

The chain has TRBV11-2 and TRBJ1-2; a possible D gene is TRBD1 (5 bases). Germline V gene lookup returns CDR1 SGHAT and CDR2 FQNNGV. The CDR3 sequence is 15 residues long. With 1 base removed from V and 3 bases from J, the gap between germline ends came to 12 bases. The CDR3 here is CASSLVGAAHYGYTF. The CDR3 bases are TGTGCCAGCAGCTTAGTTGGGGCAGCTCACTATGGCTACACCTTC.

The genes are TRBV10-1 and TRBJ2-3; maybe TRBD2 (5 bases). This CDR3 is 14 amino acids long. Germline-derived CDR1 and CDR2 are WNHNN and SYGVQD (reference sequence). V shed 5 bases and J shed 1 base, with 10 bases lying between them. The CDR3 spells CASSHLGGTDTQYF. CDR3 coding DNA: TGCGCCAGCAGTCACCTCGGGGGCACAGATACGCAGTATTTT.

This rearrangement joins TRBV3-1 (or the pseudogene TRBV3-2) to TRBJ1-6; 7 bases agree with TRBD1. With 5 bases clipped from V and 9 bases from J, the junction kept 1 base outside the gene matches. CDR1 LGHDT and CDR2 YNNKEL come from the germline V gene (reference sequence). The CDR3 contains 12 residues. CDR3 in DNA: TGTGCCAGCAGCTACAGGGGTTCACCCCTCCACTTT. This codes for CASSYRGSPLHF.

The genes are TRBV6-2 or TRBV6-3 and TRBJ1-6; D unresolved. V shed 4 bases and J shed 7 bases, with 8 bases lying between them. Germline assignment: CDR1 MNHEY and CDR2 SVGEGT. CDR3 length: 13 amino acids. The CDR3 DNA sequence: TGTGCCAGCAGTTTGGACGGGAATTCACCCCTCCACTTT. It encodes CASSLDGNSPLHF.

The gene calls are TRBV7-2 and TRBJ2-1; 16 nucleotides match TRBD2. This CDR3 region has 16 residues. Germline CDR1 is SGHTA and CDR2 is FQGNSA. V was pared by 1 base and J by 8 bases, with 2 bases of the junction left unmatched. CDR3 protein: CASSLGGTSGRDEQFF. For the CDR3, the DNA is TGTGCCAGCAGCTTAGGAGGGACTAGCGGGAGGGATGAGCAGTTCTTC. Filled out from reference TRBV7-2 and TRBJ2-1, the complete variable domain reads GAGVSQSPSNKVTEKGKDVELRCDPISGHTALYWYRQSLGQGLEFLIYFQGNSAPDKSGLPSDRFSAERTGGSVSTLTIQRTQQEDSAVYLCASSLGGTSGRDEQFFGPGTRLTVL.

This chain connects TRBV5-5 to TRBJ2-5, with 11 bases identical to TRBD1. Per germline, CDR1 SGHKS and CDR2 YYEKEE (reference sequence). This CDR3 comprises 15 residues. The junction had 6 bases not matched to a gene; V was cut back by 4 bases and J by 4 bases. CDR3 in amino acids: CASSLTGQGGETQYF. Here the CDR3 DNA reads TGTGCCAGCAGCCTAACGGGACAGGGGGGAGAGACCCAGTACTTC. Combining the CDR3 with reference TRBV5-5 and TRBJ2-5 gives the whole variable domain DAGVTQSPTHLIKTRGQQVTLRCSPISGHKSVSWYQQVLGQGPQFIFQYYEKEERGRGNFPDRFSARQFPNYSSELNVNALLLGDSALYLCASSLTGQGGETQYFGPGTRLLVL.

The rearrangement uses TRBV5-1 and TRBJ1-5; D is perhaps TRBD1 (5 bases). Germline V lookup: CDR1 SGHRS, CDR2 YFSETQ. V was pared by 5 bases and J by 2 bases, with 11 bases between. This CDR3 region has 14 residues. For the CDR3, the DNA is TGCGCCAGCAGTCCAGGGCAGGGCAATCAGCCCCAGCATTTT. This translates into CASSPGQGNQPQHF.